The 21 T cell receptor beta chains in this list originate from one sample, sequenced in a study of radiotherapy plus CTLA-4 blockade in lung cancer. Here immunoSEQ multiplex PCR was the method, and the copy in TCRdb shows in-frame clones only, minus some. The table has 75,000 to 100,000 clones, approximately 74% seen once. Specimen: peripheral blood, collected from a patient treated with radiotherapy plus ipilimumab. The receptors originated from a human donor with non-small cell lung cancer who had a partial response to radiotherapy plus ipilimumab. Some clones in this sample may be carry-over from other donors' samples.

J is TRBJ1-1 and V is TRBV7-7; 7 nucleotides line up with TRBD1. CDR1 SSHAT and CDR2 FNYEAQ come from the germline V gene (reference sequence). CDR3 length equals 14 residues. V shed 5 bases, J shed 7 bases, and the junction held 10 bases outside the gene matches. In nucleotides, the CDR3 is TGTGCCAGCAGCACCCGGGACAGTCGAGATGAAGCTTTCTTT. Protein: CASSTRDSRDEAFF.

This clone has a handful of counts. The chain couples TRBV6-1 to TRBJ2-1; 7 nucleotides line up with TRBD1. Germline lookup yields CDR1 MNHNS and CDR2 SASEGT. The trim removed 6 bases at V and 4 bases at J, leaving 6 bases unmatched. This CDR3 is built from 14 residues. The CDR3 spells CASSPTGLYNEQFF. The CDR3 DNA follows: TGTGCCAGCAGCCCGACAGGGCTTTACAATGAGCAGTTCTTC.

On this clone itself: Other DNA sequences in the sample encode the same CDR3. The rearrangement uses TRBV7-2 and TRBJ2-5; TRBD2 aligns across 9 bases. CDR3 length: 15 residues. Germline CDR1 reads SGHTA; CDR2 reads FQGNSA. The V and J ends lost 1 base and 5 bases, in that order; junction bases with no gene match: 5. In DNA, the CDR3 is TGTGCCAGCAGCTTAGTCGCGGGGGGGCGGGAGACCCAGTACTTC. This gives the protein CASSLVAGGRETQYF.

CDR3 sequence: CASRERLAGFQETQYF. CDR3 sequence (DNA): TGTGCCAGCAGAGAAAGACTAGCGGGGTTTCAAGAGACCCAGTACTTC. V usage is TRBV2 and J usage is TRBJ2-5; 11 nucleotides agree with TRBD2. There are 16 residues in the CDR3. Germline values: CDR1 SNHLY, CDR2 FYNNEI. V was clipped by 6 bases and J by 2 bases; unmatched bases: 8.

The rearrangement links TRBV29-1 to TRBJ1-5; 9 bases are shared with TRBD1. The CDR3 is 14 residues long. Unmatched junction bases numbered 9, after V lost 6 bases and J lost 6 bases. Germline values: CDR1 SQVTM, CDR2 ANQGSEA. CDR3 in DNA: TGCAGCGTCGCGGGACAGGGTACGGGTCAGCCCCAGCATTTT. This codes for CSVAGQGTGQPQHF.

The rearrangement uses TRBV7-3 and TRBJ2-3; maybe TRBD2 (6 bases). The germline V gene has CDR1 SGHTA and CDR2 FQGTGA. This CDR3 region has 13 residues. V dropped 6 bases and J dropped 3 bases, with 10 bases sitting between them. CDR3 DNA: TGTGCCAGCAGAGCCGGGGGAACAGATACGCAGTATTTT. Encoded protein: CASRAGGTDTQYF.

The CDR3 DNA reads as TGTGCCAGCAGCCCTCTAGCCCCCGGGACAGGTCATCCCGAGCAGTACTTC. Translating gives CASSPLAPGTGHPEQYF. The chain couples TRBV9 to TRBJ2-7; 8 bases map to TRBD1. Germline trimming cut 4 bases from V and 6 bases from J; bases unmatched to any gene: 18. The germline CDR1 and CDR2 sequences are SGDLS and YYNGEE. The CDR3 spans 17 residues.

In DNA form, the CDR3 reads TGTGCCAGCAGCTTAGGGACAGCGGAACTCGGAAAACTGTTTTTT. Its translation is CASSLGTAELGKLFF. The chain is built from TRBV7-9 and TRBJ1-4, with a tentative D call TRBD1 (6 bases). Trimming pared 1 base from V and 10 bases from J, leaving 16 bases between. This CDR3 has 15 amino acids. Germline lookup yields CDR1 SEHNR and CDR2 FQNEAQ (reference sequence).

Note on this clone: A read error may produce the germline difference seen at one junction end. The rearrangement uses TRBV11-3 and TRBJ2-7; 10 nucleotides line up with TRBD1. CDR3 length: 16 residues. Germline V gene sequence: CDR1 SGHNT, CDR2 YENEEA. CDR3 amino acids: CASSLDTRQGAYERYF. The CDR3 coding sequence is TGTGCCAGCAGCCTAGACACCAGACAGGGGGCCTACGAGCGGTACTTC.

V is TRBV2 and J is TRBJ1-1; a weak D match, TRBD1 (5 bases). CDR1 is SNHLY and CDR2 is FYNNEI in the germline V gene. V was shortened by 6 bases and J by 4 bases, with 18 bases between the two germline ends. This CDR3 has 15 residues. The CDR3: CASRDWQGAATEAFF. In nucleotides, the CDR3 is TGTGCCAGCAGAGATTGGCAGGGCGCGGCCACTGAAGCTTTCTTT.

The chain carries TRBV4-2 and TRBJ1-1; D remains unclear. CDR3 length: 14 amino acids. V was cut by 1 base and J by 7 bases, with 13 bases left in between. Germline V gives CDR1 LGHNA, CDR2 YNFKEQ. Here the CDR3 DNA reads TGTGCCAGCAGCCAAGGACACCTGGGCGATGAAGCTTTCTTT. This encodes CASSQGHLGDEAFF.

The chain uses TRBV7-3 and TRBJ2-3; 8 nucleotides line up with TRBD2. Germline lookup yields CDR1 SGHTA and CDR2 FQGTGA. This CDR3 spans 16 amino acids. The V segment lost 5 bases and the J segment 7 bases; nucleotides outside the gene matches: 14. The CDR3 sequence: CASSRRGAGFLNTQYF. For the CDR3, the DNA is TGTGCCAGCAGCCGGCGGGGGGCCGGGTTTTTGAATACGCAGTATTTT.

CDR3 in amino acids: CASSLWGAANYGYTF. The CDR3 region has the DNA TGTGCCAGCAGCTTATGGGGCGCAGCTAACTATGGCTACACCTTC. The J gene is TRBJ1-2, the V gene TRBV7-2, with D tentatively TRBD1 (5 bases). V was clipped by 2 bases and J by 0 bases, with 10 bases between them. Germline CDR1 reads SGHTA; CDR2 reads FQGNSA. The CDR3 extends over 15 amino acids.

This chain uses TRBV20-1 with TRBJ2-1; D possibly corresponds to TRBD2 (5 bases). Trimming pared 3 bases from V and 8 bases from J, leaving 8 bases between. The CDR3 is 11 residues long. Germline CDR1 is DFQATT and CDR2 is SNEGSKA (reference sequence). The CDR3 is CSASRGYEQFF. DNA for the CDR3: TGCAGTGCTAGTCGGGGTTATGAGCAGTTCTTC.

J is TRBJ2-5 and V is TRBV6-6; weak D call: TRBD2 (6 bases). The DNA end favors TRBJ2-7, so the J call may be wrong. The CDR3 length is 14 residues. Germline CDR1 MNHNY, CDR2 SVGAGI (reference sequence). The CDR3 region is CASTPGGSFYEQYF. The CDR3 DNA reads as TGTGCCAGCACCCCCGGGGGTTCCTTCTACGAGCAGTACTTC.

V is TRBV10-1 and J is TRBJ2-6; 9 bases align to TRBD1. The CDR3 is 16 amino acids. V was clipped by 6 bases and J by 4 bases; unmatched bases: 7. The germline V gene encodes CDR1 WNHNN and CDR2 SYGVQD (reference sequence). CDR3 amino acids: CASSQDRGTGANVLTF. CDR3 DNA sequence: TGCGCCAGCAGCCAGGACAGGGGAACGGGGGCCAACGTCCTGACTTTC.

In this sample, this clone turned up a few times. The chain links TRBV6-5 to TRBJ2-5; 10 bases align to TRBD2. Unmatched junction bases numbered 8, after V lost 6 bases and J lost 4 bases. Per germline, CDR1 MNHEY and CDR2 SVGAGI. The CDR3 extends over 15 amino acids. The CDR3 sequence is CASRTGLAIPETQYF. The CDR3 DNA reads as TGTGCCAGCAGAACGGGACTAGCGATACCAGAGACCCAGTACTTC.

This clone occurred a few times. CDR3 loop: CASSLLSGSSNQPQHF. The CDR3, as DNA: TGTGCCAGCAGTCTCCTCTCCGGTAGTAGCAATCAGCCCCAGCATTTT. The V gene is TRBV28, the J gene TRBJ1-5; no firm D call. CDR1 MDHEN and CDR2 SYDVKM come from the germline V gene. The V end was cut by 5 bases, the J end by 0 bases, with 14 bases between. This CDR3 contains 16 residues.

The chain has TRBV6-1 and TRBJ1-5; possibly TRBD1 for D (5 bases). The CDR3 spans 14 residues. V lost 4 bases, J lost 6 bases, and 13 bases lay in between. The germline V gene encodes CDR1 MNHNS and CDR2 SASEGT. The chain's CDR3 is CASSGDYRTQPQHF. The CDR3 DNA is TGTGCCAGCAGTGGGGATTACAGGACTCAGCCCCAGCATTTT.

The CDR3 DNA is TGCGCCAGCAGACGACAGCACCAAGAGACCCAGTACTTC. Its translation: CASRRQHQETQYF. V and J are TRBV5-1 and TRBJ2-5; D may be TRBD1 (5 bases). The CDR3 extends over 13 amino acids. CDR1 and CDR2 from the germline V gene are SGHRS and YFSETQ. V lost 5 bases and J 0 bases, leaving 8 bases between the germline ends.

The chain combines TRBV11-3 with TRBJ1-1; D unclear. CDR1 is SGHNT and CDR2 is YENEEA in the germline V gene. This CDR3 has 12 residues. The V gene lost 1 base and the J gene lost 7 bases, with 7 bases spanning the gap. The CDR3 protein is CASSLGRNEAFF. CDR3 DNA sequence: TGTGCCAGCAGCTTAGGCAGGAATGAAGCTTTCTTT.